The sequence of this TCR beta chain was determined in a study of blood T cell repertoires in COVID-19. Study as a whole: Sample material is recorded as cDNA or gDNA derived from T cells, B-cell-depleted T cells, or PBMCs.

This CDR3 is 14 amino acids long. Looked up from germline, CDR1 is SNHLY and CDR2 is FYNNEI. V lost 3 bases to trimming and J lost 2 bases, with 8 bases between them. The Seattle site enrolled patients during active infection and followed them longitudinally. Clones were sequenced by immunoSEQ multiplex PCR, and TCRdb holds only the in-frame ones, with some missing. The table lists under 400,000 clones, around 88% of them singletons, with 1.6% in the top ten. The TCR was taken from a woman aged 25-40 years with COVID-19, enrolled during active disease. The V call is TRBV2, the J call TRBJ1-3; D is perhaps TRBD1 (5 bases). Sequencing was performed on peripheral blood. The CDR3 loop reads CASSEGGPGNTIYF. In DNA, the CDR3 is TGTGCCAGCAGTGAGGGGGGTCCTGGAAACACCATATATTTT.